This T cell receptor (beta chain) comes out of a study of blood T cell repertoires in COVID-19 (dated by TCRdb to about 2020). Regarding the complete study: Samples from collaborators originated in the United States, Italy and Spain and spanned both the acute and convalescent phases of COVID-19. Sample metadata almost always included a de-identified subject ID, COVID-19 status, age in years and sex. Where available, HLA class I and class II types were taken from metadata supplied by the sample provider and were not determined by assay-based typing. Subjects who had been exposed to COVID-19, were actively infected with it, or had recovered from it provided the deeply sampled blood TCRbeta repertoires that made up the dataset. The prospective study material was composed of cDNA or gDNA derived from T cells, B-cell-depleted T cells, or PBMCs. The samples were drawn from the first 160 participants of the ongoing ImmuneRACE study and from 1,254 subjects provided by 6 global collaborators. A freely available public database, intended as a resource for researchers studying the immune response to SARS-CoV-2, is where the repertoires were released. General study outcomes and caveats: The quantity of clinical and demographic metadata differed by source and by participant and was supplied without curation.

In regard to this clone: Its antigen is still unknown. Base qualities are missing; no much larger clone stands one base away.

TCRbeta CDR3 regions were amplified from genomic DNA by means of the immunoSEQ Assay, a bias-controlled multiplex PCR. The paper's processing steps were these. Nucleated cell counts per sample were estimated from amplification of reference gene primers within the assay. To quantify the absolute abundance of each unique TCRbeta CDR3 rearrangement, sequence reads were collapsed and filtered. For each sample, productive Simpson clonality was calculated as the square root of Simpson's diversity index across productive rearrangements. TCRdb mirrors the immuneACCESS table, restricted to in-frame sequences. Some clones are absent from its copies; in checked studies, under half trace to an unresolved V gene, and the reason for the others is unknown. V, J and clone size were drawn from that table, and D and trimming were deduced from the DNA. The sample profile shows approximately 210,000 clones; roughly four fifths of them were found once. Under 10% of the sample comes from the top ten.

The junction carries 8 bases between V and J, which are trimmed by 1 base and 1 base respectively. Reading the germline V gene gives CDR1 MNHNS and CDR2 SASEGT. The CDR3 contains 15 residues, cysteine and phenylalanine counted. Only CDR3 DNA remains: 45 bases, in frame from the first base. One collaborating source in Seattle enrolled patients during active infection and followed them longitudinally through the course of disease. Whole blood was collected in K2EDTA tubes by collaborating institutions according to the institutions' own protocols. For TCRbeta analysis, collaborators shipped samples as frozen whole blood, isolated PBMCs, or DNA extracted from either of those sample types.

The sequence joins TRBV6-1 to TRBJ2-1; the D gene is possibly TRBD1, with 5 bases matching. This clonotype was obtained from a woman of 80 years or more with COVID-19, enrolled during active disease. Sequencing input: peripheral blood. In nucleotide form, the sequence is TGTGCCAGCAGTGAAGGGCAGGGATCCTACAATGAGCAGTTCTTC. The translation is CASSEGQGSYNEQFF.